Below, 3 T cell receptor beta chains from the same sample are listed, as sequenced in a study of Ad26.COV2.S vaccination and SARS-CoV-2 variants. The protocol was immunoSEQ multiplex PCR, while the TCRdb copy is restricted to in-frame clones and leaves out a portion. This sample has about 350,000 clones, with about 88% found just once. Noted treatment: around 19 received Ad26.COV2.S at low or high dose, single or two shots; about 5 received placebo; per-sample allocation not given. Specimens were obtained on day 63 following the first vaccine or placebo injection. Sequences were derived from peripheral blood, sampled in a trial of Ad26.COV2.S vaccine versus placebo. The receptor set was obtained from a person aged 18-60 years who received the Ad26.COV2.S COVID-19 vaccine or a placebo.

The rearrangement joins TRBV18 to TRBJ2-2, with D tentatively TRBD2 (5 bases). Germline lookup yields CDR1 KGHSH and CDR2 LQKENI. This CDR3 region has 15 residues. Between the trimmed V and J ends, which lost 0 bases and 4 bases, there was a span of 9 bases. The DNA of the CDR3 is TGTGCCAGCTCACCACCTTCTAGCTCCACCGGGGAGCTGTTTTTT. This translates into CASSPPSSSTGELFF. The full variable domain, its missing parts supplied by reference TRBV18 and TRBJ2-2, is NAGVMQNPRHLVRRRGQEARLRCSPMKGHSHVYWYRQLPEEGLKFMVYLQKENIIDESGMPKERFSAEFPKEGPSILRIQQVVRGDSAAYFCASSPPSSSTGELFFGEGSRLTVL.

This clone was counted between two and nine times. The J gene is TRBJ2-2, the V gene TRBV7-8; no clear D gene. Trimming stripped 3 bases from V and 2 bases from J, with 4 bases between. The germline V gene has CDR1 SGHVS and CDR2 FQNEAQ. The CDR3 consists of 13 residues. The CDR3 DNA reads as TGTGCCAGCAGCTTCGATAACACCGGGGAGCTGTTTTTT. Its protein is CASSFDNTGELFF.

The chain has TRBV4-1 and TRBJ1-5; 7 nucleotides align to TRBD1. J was trimmed by 0 bases and V by 4 bases; bases with no gene match: 6. Per germline, CDR1 MGHRA and CDR2 YSYEKL. CDR3 length: 16 residues. This chain's CDR3 is CASSPLTGHSNQPQHF. CDR3 nucleotide sequence: TGCGCCAGCAGCCCTTTGACAGGGCATAGCAATCAGCCCCAGCATTTT.